This T cell receptor (beta chain) came from a study of OX40 agonist ivuxolimab in advanced cancers. In the study overall: Patients received the agonistic anti-OX40 (CD134) antibody ivuxolimab. Of the patients, three showed partial responses, one with hepatocellular carcinoma and two with cutaneous melanoma. The dose-escalation cohort had hepatocellular carcinoma, melanoma, renal cell or head and neck cancer. A male proportion of around 86% was recorded, with mean age 60 years and range roughly 23 to 79.

V lost 6 bases and J 1 base, leaving 9 bases between the germline ends. Germline V CDR1 and CDR2: LNHDA, SQIVND (reference sequence). This CDR3 region has 13 residues. On this clone: One base away lies a much larger clone, so this may be a sequencing read error.

Generated by immunoSEQ multiplex PCR, the TCRdb table keeps only in-frame clones and is missing some. The repertoire holds more than 55,000 clones, with approximately 91% as singletons. The clonotype originates from an adult with an advanced solid tumor such as melanoma, head and neck, liver or kidney cancer. The sample in question was CD4+ or CD8+ T cells sorted from blood, obtained in a trial of the OX40 agonist ivuxolimab. The J gene is TRBJ1-1, the V gene TRBV19, with TRBD1 as a possible D gene (5 bases). CDR3 region: CASRGDSNTEAFF. CDR3 nucleotides: TGTGCCAGTAGAGGGGACTCGAACACTGAAGCTTTCTTT.